The 17 T cell receptor beta chains reported below all come from one sample, sequenced in a study of regulatory dendritic cells for organ transplantation (dated by TCRdb to the late 2010s). Sorted T cell subsets were CFSE-labeled and co-cultured for around 5 days with allogeneic regulatory or mature dendritic cells at a 1:10 DC:T ratio. Preparation of the library involved the immunoSEQ multiplex PCR assay. Here the immuneACCESS table is served through TCRdb, limited to in-frame sequences with V and J called. Missing clones are a known gap in these copies; in checked studies unresolved V genes cover under half, and the rest lacks a known reason. For this sample the table gives approximately 10,000 clones, of which approximately 84% were detected only once. The leading ten clones occupy more than 2.5% of the sample. For these TCRs, the target antigens are not known. Sequencing input: memory CD4+ T cells from blood cultured with dendritic cells. This specimen's cell subset or site label, interpreted: CD45RO+ memory T cells. All receptors come from a human donor in good health.

The chain joins TRBV5-5 to TRBJ2-5; the match to TRBD2 covers 9 bases. The germline V gene has CDR1 SGHKS and CDR2 YYEKEE (reference sequence). This CDR3 is 15 amino acids long. V dropped 2 bases and J dropped 1; count of bases not matched to a gene: 3. The CDR3 region has the DNA TGTGCCAGCAGCTTCGGTAGCGGGAGCCAAGAGACCCAGTACTTC. Its translation is CASSFGSGSQETQYF. The complete variable domain, with remaining parts taken from reference TRBV5-5 and TRBJ2-5, reads DAGVTQSPTHLIKTRGQQVTLRCSPISGHKSVSWYQQVLGQGPQFIFQYYEKEERGRGNFPDRFSARQFPNYSSELNVNALLLGDSALYLCASSFGSGSQETQYFGPGTRLLVL.

The gene calls are TRBV6-5 and TRBJ1-1; D gene unclear. The germline V gene encodes CDR1 MNHEY and CDR2 SVGAGI. Trimming removed 8 bases at V and 3 bases at J, with 10 bases between. The CDR3 is made up of 12 amino acids. CDR3 sequence (DNA): TGTGCCAGCGGCCCCGTAGACACTGAAGCTTTCTTT. It codes for CASGPVDTEAFF.

This clone was seen only a few times. The genes are TRBV6-5 and TRBJ1-2; weak D call: TRBD1 (6 bases). The CDR3 has 12 residues. V was clipped by 7 bases and J by 4 bases, with 10 bases between them. Germline loops: CDR1 MNHEY, CDR2 SVGAGI. The CDR3 coding sequence is TGTGCCAGCACTCAGGGGCTCTATGGCTACACCTTC. This translates into CASTQGLYGYTF.

The chain employs TRBV9 and TRBJ2-3; TRBD2 is a possible D gene (7 bases). The germline gives CDR1 SGDLS, CDR2 YYNGEE. The CDR3 is made up of 16 amino acids. Trimming pared 1 base from V and 4 bases from J, leaving 16 bases between. Written as DNA, the CDR3 is TGTGCCAGCAGCGTAAGGACGGGGGGCGGAGCAGATACGCAGTATTTT. Translated, it gives CASSVRTGGGADTQYF.

This clone was observed once. This chain uses TRBV7-8 with TRBJ2-1, with D tentatively TRBD1 or TRBD2 (5 bases each). Germline V gene sequence: CDR1 SGHVS, CDR2 FQNEAQ. This CDR3 region has 16 residues. V was trimmed by 1 base and J by 2 bases, leaving 12 bases between them. Here the CDR3 DNA reads TGTGCCAGCAGCTTAGTCTTCCGGGACCCCTACAATGAGCAGTTCTTC. It codes for CASSLVFRDPYNEQFF.

The rearrangement links TRBV7-8 to TRBJ1-6, with a weak D call TRBD1 (5 bases). V was pared by 4 bases and J by 6 bases, with 7 bases between. Germline assignment: CDR1 SGHVS and CDR2 FQNEAQ. The CDR3 is 13 amino acids. CDR3 in DNA: TGTGCCAGCAGCTCAGGGAGTAATTCACCCCTCCACTTT. Amino acid sequence: CASSSGSNSPLHF.

CDR3 in amino acids: CASSLDRGNTIYF. CDR3 DNA sequence: TGTGCCAGCAGCTTAGACAGGGGAAACACCATATATTTT. The chain has TRBV7-8 and TRBJ1-3, with D maybe TRBD1 (5 bases). This CDR3 comprises 13 residues. CDR1 and CDR2 from the germline V gene are SGHVS and FQNEAQ. Trimming took 1 base from V and 4 from J, leaving 5 bases between them.

A single count supports this clone. The V call is TRBV5-1, the J call TRBJ2-5, with unresolved D. Trimming pared 4 bases from V and 5 bases from J, leaving 18 bases between. CDR3 size: 15 residues. Germline V gene sequence: CDR1 SGHRS, CDR2 YFSETQ. The CDR3: CASSPSQTIRETQYF. The CDR3, as DNA: TGCGCCAGCAGCCCCTCCCAAACGATCCGGGAGACCCAGTACTTC.

For the CDR3, the DNA is TGTGCCAGCAGACTAGCGGGTCCGACAGATACGCAGTATTTT. This sequence encodes CASRLAGPTDTQYF. The J gene is TRBJ2-3, the V gene TRBV6-5; TRBD2 agrees at 9 bases. V shed 6 bases, J shed 3 bases, and the junction held 4 bases outside the gene matches. There are 14 residues in the CDR3. In germline, CDR1 is MNHEY, CDR2 SVGAGI.

Only one count was recorded for this clone. The chain has TRBV30 and TRBJ2-7; 7 bases match TRBD2. The CDR3 totals 14 residues. Germline V gene lookup returns CDR1 GTSNPN and CDR2 SVGIG (reference sequence). The trim removed 4 bases at V and 4 bases at J, leaving 10 bases unmatched. CDR3 region: CAWTRVGGGYEQYF. CDR3 sequence (DNA): TGTGCCTGGACCCGAGTTGGGGGGGGGTACGAGCAGTACTTC.

The chain links TRBV30 to TRBJ2-1; TRBD2 agrees at 11 bases. The V segment lost 2 bases and the J segment 8 bases; nucleotides outside the gene matches: 20. CDR3 length: 19 amino acids. From germline, CDR1 is GTSNPN and CDR2 SVGIG (reference sequence). The CDR3 nucleotides read TGTGCCTGGAGTTCAAGGGGGTTGGCGGCACTAGCGGGAGCCGATGAGCAGTTCTTC. Translated: CAWSSRGLAALAGADEQFF.

V and J are TRBV7-3 and TRBJ2-3, with D unclear. V dropped 0 bases and J dropped 3 bases, with 7 bases sitting between them. Germline V gives CDR1 SGHTA, CDR2 FQGTGA. The CDR3 runs to 14 residues. The CDR3 nucleotides read TGTGCCAGCAGCTTAACCGGGCGGACAGATACGCAGTATTTT. Protein product: CASSLTGRTDTQYF.

The chain employs TRBV30 and TRBJ2-5, with 14 bases fitting TRBD2. The CDR3 extends over 17 amino acids. The ends lost 3 bases at V and 3 bases at J; junction bases unmatched: 9. Germline V gives CDR1 GTSNPN, CDR2 SVGIG (reference sequence). This CDR3 is CAWSPTRLAGGEETQYF. The CDR3 nucleotides read TGTGCCTGGAGCCCTACCAGACTAGCGGGAGGGGAAGAGACCCAGTACTTC. The complete variable domain, with remaining parts taken from reference TRBV30 and TRBJ2-5, reads SQTIHQWPATLVQPVGSPLSLECTVEGTSNPNLYWYRQAAGRGLQLLFYSVGIGQISSEVPQNLSASRPQDRQFILSSKKLLLSDSGFYLCAWSPTRLAGGEETQYFGPGTRLLVL.

V and J are TRBV4-1 and TRBJ2-4; D remains unclear. The CDR3 consists of 14 residues. The V gene's germline CDR1 is MGHRA and CDR2 YSYEKL. Trimming pared 0 bases from V and 12 bases from J, leaving 15 bases between. The CDR3 reads CASSQDMRLTAQYF. The CDR3 coding sequence is TGCGCCAGCAGCCAAGATATGAGACTTACCGCTCAGTACTTC.

Here the CDR3 DNA reads TGTGCCACCAGCAGAGAGGGGTCCTACGAGCAGTACTTC. Translation gives CATSREGSYEQYF. The chain recombines TRBV15 with TRBJ2-7, with D unresolved. Between the trimmed V and J ends, which lost 0 bases and 1 base, there was a span of 4 bases. This CDR3 has 13 amino acids. From germline, CDR1 is LNHNV and CDR2 YYDKDF (reference sequence).

The V gene is TRBV7-9, the J gene TRBJ1-2; TRBD1 might be the D (5 bases). Germline CDR1 is SEHNR and CDR2 is FQNEAQ (reference sequence). The CDR3 extends over 17 amino acids. Trimming stripped 1 base from V and 10 bases from J, with 25 bases between. In nucleotides, the CDR3 is TGTGCCAGCAGCTTAGTTCAGGTCTCAGGGAGCCTCTGGTCCTACACCTTC. Amino acids: CASSLVQVSGSLWSYTF.

The table lists this clone with a few counts. This chain uses TRBV28 with TRBJ1-2; D is unclear. Germline-derived CDR1 and CDR2 are MDHEN and SYDVKM. The CDR3 is made up of 13 amino acids. The V and J ends lost 7 bases and 6 bases respectively, with 15 bases between them. The CDR3 DNA sequence: TGTGCCAGCACGACAATCCCCAATCATGGCTACACCTTC. Translation gives CASTTIPNHGYTF.